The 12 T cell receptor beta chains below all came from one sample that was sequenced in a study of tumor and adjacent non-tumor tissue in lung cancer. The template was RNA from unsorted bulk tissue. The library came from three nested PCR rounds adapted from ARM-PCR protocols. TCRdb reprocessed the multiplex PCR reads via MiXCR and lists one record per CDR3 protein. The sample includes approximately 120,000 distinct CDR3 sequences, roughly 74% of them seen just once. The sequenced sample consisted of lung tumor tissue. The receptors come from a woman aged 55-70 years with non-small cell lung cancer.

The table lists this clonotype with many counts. The CDR3 spells CASSQTRDSSYEQYF. The CDR3, as DNA: TGCGCCAGCAGCCAAACCCGGGACAGCTCCTACGAGCAGTACTTC. This sequence joins TRBV4-3 and TRBJ2-7; 7 bases are a match to TRBD1. This CDR3 has 15 amino acids. V trimming: 2 bases; J trimming: 0 bases; junction bases outside the gene matches: 4. Germline CDR1 reads LGHNA; CDR2 reads YSLEER.

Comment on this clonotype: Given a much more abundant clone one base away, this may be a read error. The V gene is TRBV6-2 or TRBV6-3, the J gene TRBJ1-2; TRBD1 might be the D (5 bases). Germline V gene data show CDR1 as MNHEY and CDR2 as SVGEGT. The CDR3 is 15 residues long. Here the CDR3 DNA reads TGTGTCAGCTCCTTGGGGGGTGACGGTTCGAATGGCTACACCTTC. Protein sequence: CVSSLGGDGSNGYTF.

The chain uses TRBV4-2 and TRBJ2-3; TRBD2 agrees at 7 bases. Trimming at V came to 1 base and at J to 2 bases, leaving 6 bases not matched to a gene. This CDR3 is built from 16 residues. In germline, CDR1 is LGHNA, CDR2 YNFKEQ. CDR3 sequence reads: CASSQVGLDDTDTQYF. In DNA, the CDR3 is TGTGCCAGCAGCCAAGTAGGACTAGACGACACAGATACGCAGTATTTT.

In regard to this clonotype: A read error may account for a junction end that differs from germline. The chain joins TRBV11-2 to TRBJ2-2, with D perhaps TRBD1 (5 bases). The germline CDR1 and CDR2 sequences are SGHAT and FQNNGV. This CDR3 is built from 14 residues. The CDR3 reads CANSLLDNTVELFF. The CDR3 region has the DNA TGTGCCAACAGCTTGCTGGACAACACCGTGGAGCTGTTTTTT.

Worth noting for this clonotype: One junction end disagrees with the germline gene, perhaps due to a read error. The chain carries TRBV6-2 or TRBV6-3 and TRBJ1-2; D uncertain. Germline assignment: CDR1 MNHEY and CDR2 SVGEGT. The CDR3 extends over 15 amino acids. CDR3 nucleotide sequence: TGTGCCAGCAGACCCCGGAACTTGAACCTCTATGACTACACCTTC. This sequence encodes CASRPRNLNLYDYTF.

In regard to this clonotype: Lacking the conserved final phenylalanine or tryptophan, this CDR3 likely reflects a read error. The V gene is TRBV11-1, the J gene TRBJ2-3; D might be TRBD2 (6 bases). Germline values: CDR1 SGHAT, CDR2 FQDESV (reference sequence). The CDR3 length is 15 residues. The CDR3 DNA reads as TGCGCCAACAGCCCCGCCGGGCAGGGAGGTCATACGCAGTATTTG. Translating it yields CANSPAGQGGHTQYL.

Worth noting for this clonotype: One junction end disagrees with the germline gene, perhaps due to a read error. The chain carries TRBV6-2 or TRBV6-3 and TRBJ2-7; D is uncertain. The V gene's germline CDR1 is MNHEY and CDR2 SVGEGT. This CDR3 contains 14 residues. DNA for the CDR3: TGTACCAGCAGCAGAGGACGGAGACCTTACGAGCCGTACTTC. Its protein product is CTSSRGRRPYEPYF.

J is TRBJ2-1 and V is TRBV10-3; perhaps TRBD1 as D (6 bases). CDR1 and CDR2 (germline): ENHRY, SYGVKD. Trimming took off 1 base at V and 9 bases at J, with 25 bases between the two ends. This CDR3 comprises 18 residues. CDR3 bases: TGTGCCATCAGTGAGTTAGGACGGGTAGTGAGAGGGGACATTGAGCAGTTCTTC. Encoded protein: CAISELGRVVRGDIEQFF.

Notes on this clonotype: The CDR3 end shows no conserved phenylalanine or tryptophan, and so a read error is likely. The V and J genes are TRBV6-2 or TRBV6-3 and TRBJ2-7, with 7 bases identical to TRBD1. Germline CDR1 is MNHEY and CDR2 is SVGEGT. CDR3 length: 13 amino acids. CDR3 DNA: TGTACCAGCAGTCCGCAGGGGGCCTACGAGCAGTACTAC. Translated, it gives CTSSPQGAYEQYY.

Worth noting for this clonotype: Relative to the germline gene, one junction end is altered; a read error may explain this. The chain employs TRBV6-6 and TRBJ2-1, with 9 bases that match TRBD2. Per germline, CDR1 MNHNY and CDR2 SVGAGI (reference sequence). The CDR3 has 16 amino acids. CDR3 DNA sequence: TGTGCCAGTAGTTACAAGGCTAGCGGGGTTTACATTGAGCAGTTCTTC. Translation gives CASSYKASGVYIEQFF.

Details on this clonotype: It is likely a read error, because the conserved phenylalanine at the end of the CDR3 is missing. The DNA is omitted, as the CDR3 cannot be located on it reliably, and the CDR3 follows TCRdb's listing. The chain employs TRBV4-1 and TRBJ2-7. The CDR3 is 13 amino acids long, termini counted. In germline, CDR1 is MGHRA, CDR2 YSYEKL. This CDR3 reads CASSQDRPDEQCY.

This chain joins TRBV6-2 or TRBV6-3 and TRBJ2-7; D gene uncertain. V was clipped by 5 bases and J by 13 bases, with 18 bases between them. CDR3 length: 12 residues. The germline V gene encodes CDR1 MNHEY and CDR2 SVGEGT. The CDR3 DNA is TGTGCCAGCAGTCCCACAGTGGATGACCAATACTTC. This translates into CASSPTVDDQYF.